The 20 T cell receptor beta chains in this list originate from one sample, sequenced in a study of shared clonotypes between healthy human individuals. Profiled with immunoSEQ multiplex PCR; TCRdb holds only in-frame clones, not every one. The sample consists of millions of clones, over 90% of them appearing once. Sequencing was done on a sample of naive CD4+ T cells from PBMCs. Specified subset: CD45RA+ positively selected. The receptors originated from a man aged 18 to 30 in good health. Some clones in this sample may be carry-over from other donors' samples.

The chain recombines TRBV5-1 with TRBJ2-3; 7 bases match TRBD2. Germline values: CDR1 SGHRS, CDR2 YFSETQ. Trimming at V came to 6 bases and at J to 4 bases, leaving 11 bases not matched to a gene. The CDR3 is made up of 15 amino acids. CDR3: CASTRRGGEADTQYF. CDR3 DNA sequence: TGCGCCAGCACCCGTCGTGGGGGGGAAGCAGATACGCAGTATTTT.

The chain joins TRBV7-2 to TRBJ1-4; no definite D call. The V end lost 2 bases, the J end lost 7 bases, and 14 bases lay between the germline ends. The CDR3 consists of 15 residues. Germline CDR1 SGHTA, CDR2 FQGNSA. The CDR3 is CASSLLLGFAEKLFF. DNA for the CDR3: TGTGCCAGCAGCTTATTGCTGGGGTTCGCTGAAAAACTGTTTTTT.

This chain links TRBV21-1 with TRBJ1-4. TRBV21-1 is a pseudogene segment. The CDR3 is made up of 15 amino acids. This chain's CDR3 is CARIKDGPLAEKLFF. The CDR3 DNA reads as TGTGCCAGGATAAAGGACGGGCCCTTGGCGGAAAAACTGTTTTTT.

This clone was picked up one time. Within the sample, other DNA sequences also encode this same CDR3. This chain joins TRBV9 and TRBJ1-1; D uncertain. Germline loops: CDR1 SGDLS, CDR2 YYNGEE. Trimming shortened V by 1 base and J by 1 base, and 5 bases separated the two germline ends. This CDR3 spans 13 amino acids. CDR3 amino acids: CASSVLGNTEAFF. CDR3 nucleotides: TGTGCCAGCAGCGTATTAGGGAACACTGAAGCTTTCTTT.

The J gene is TRBJ2-3, the V gene TRBV5-1; TRBD2 aligns across 7 bases. With V trimmed by 3 bases and J by 5 bases, 12 bases remained unmatched. Germline assignment: CDR1 SGHRS and CDR2 YFSETQ. The CDR3 is 16 amino acids. The CDR3 loop reads CASSSGEGGNGDTQYF. In nucleotides, the CDR3 is TGCGCCAGCAGCTCGGGGGAGGGCGGGAATGGAGATACGCAGTATTTT.

J is TRBJ2-7 and V is TRBV4-1, with 8 bases fitting TRBD1. The CDR3 sequence is 15 residues long. V trimming: 4 bases; J trimming: 3 bases; junction bases outside the gene matches: 8. In germline, CDR1 is MGHRA, CDR2 YSYEKL. The CDR3 here is CASSRRTGLIYEQYF. Written as DNA, the CDR3 is TGCGCCAGCAGCCGCCGGACAGGGCTTATCTACGAGCAGTACTTC.

This rearrangement joins TRBV4-3 to TRBJ2-7; 7 bases are shared with TRBD1. CDR1 LGHNA and CDR2 YSLEER come from the germline V gene. CDR3 length: 15 amino acids. Unmatched junction bases numbered 9, after V lost 4 bases and J lost 3 bases. For the CDR3, the DNA is TGCGCCAGCAGCCGGGTACGGGACAGAAACTACGAGCAGTACTTC. This translates into CASSRVRDRNYEQYF.

This rearrangement joins TRBV4-2 to TRBJ1-1; 7 bases agree with TRBD1. V gave up 1 base and J gave up 4 bases; unmatched junction bases: 6. The CDR3 spans 15 residues. Germline assignment: CDR1 LGHNA and CDR2 YNFKEQ. The CDR3 loop is CASSQGGQRITEAFF. The CDR3 nucleotides read TGTGCCAGCAGCCAAGGGGGACAGAGAATCACTGAAGCTTTCTTT.

V and J are TRBV19 and TRBJ2-7; D is tentatively TRBD1 or TRBD2 (5 bases each). CDR3 length: 14 amino acids. V shed 9 bases and J shed 9 bases, with 24 bases lying between them. Germline assignment: CDR1 LNHDA and CDR2 SQIVND (reference sequence). The CDR3 DNA sequence: TGTGCCAGCTCAGGTGGGGGTGCCGTTTTGGGGCAGTACTTC. It encodes CASSGGGAVLGQYF.

V and J are TRBV15 and TRBJ2-1; D ambiguous. V was cut by 1 base and J by 0 bases, with 16 bases left in between. The CDR3 runs to 18 residues. Germline assignment: CDR1 LNHNV and CDR2 YYDKDF (reference sequence). CDR3 bases: TGTGCCACCAGCAGAGGCCCCGGTTTCCTCCGCTCCTACAATGAGCAGTTCTTC. It codes for CATSRGPGFLRSYNEQFF.

J is TRBJ2-1 and V is TRBV5-4; 12 bases are shared with TRBD1. The J segment lost 7 bases and the V segment lost 4 bases, leaving 9 bases of the junction unmatched. Germline assignment: CDR1 SGHNT and CDR2 YYREEE (reference sequence). CDR3 length: 16 residues. The CDR3 nucleotides are TGTGCCAGCAGCCTTCCGGGACAGGGGGCGCGAAATGAGCAGTTCTTC. Amino acid sequence: CASSLPGQGARNEQFF. The whole variable domain, filled in from reference TRBV5-4 and TRBJ2-1, reads ETGVTQSPTHLIKTRGQQVTLRCSSQSGHNTVSWYQQALGQGPQFIFQYYREEENGRGNFPPRFSGLQFPNYSSELNVNALELDDSALYLCASSLPGQGARNEQFFGPGTRLTVL.

The genes are TRBV19 and TRBJ1-1; 9 positions match TRBD1. This CDR3 is 15 amino acids long. CDR1 LNHDA and CDR2 SQIVND come from the germline V gene (reference sequence). With 3 bases clipped from V and 11 bases from J, the junction kept 13 bases outside the gene matches. CDR3 in amino acids: CASSISTGGSVTAFF. The CDR3 coding sequence is TGTGCCAGTAGTATTTCCACAGGGGGCTCCGTAACGGCTTTCTTT.

J is TRBJ2-7 and V is TRBV11-1, with D possibly being TRBD2 (5 bases). Trimming left V 5 bases short and J 2 bases short, with 10 bases between. The CDR3 length is 13 residues. Looked up from germline, CDR1 is SGHAT and CDR2 is FQDESV (reference sequence). CDR3 nucleotide sequence: TGTGCCAGCAGCCCCGGGGTAGCCTACGAGCAGTACTTC. Protein: CASSPGVAYEQYF.

This sequence joins TRBV9 and TRBJ1-4, with a tentative D call TRBD1 (6 bases). The germline CDR1 and CDR2 sequences are SGDLS and YYNGEE. CDR3 length: 14 amino acids. The ends were cut back, 3 bases at V and 7 bases at J, with 13 bases in the middle. This chain's CDR3 is CASSARGSGEKLFF. The DNA of the CDR3 is TGTGCCAGCAGCGCCAGGGGATCAGGTGAAAAACTGTTTTTT.

Concerning this clone: This same CDR3 is encoded by further DNA sequences in the sample. The chain joins TRBV30 to TRBJ1-5, with D possibly being TRBD1 (5 bases). Trimming stripped 3 bases from V and 4 bases from J, with 7 bases between. Germline CDR1 and CDR2: GTSNPN and SVGIG (reference sequence). The CDR3 has 12 residues. This CDR3 is CAWSAGNQPQHF. In DNA form, the CDR3 reads TGTGCCTGGAGCGCAGGGAATCAGCCCCAGCATTTT.

For the CDR3, the DNA is TGCGCCAGCAGCTGGGGGTTCCTCTCCTACGAGCAGTACTTC. Amino acids: CASSWGFLSYEQYF. The chain joins TRBV5-1 to TRBJ2-7; D may correspond to TRBD1 or TRBD2 (5 bases each). Trimming shortened V by 3 bases and J by 0 bases, and 10 bases separated the two germline ends. Looked up from germline, CDR1 is SGHRS and CDR2 is YFSETQ. CDR3 size: 14 residues.

The chain employs TRBV5-1 and TRBJ2-5; D gene uncertain. Germline values: CDR1 SGHRS, CDR2 YFSETQ. The CDR3 contains 15 residues. Trimming took off 0 bases at V and 7 bases at J, with 16 bases between the two ends. The DNA for the CDR3 is TGCGCCAGCAGCTTGGCAGTGGAACCTAAGAGGACCCAGTACTTC. Protein: CASSLAVEPKRTQYF.

The chain uses TRBV2 and TRBJ1-1; D might be TRBD1 (6 bases). There are 15 residues in the CDR3. Between the trimmed V and J ends, which lost 6 bases and 4 bases, there was a span of 18 bases. The germline V gene has CDR1 SNHLY and CDR2 FYNNEI. The CDR3 is CASREQGIRFTEAFF. The DNA of the CDR3 is TGTGCCAGCAGGGAACAGGGAATAAGGTTCACTGAAGCTTTCTTT.

This chain connects TRBV5-4 to TRBJ2-2; D not certain. Deletions cut 1 base from V and 7 bases from J, with 5 bases between. Germline-derived CDR1 and CDR2 are SGHNT and YYREEE (reference sequence). CDR3 length: 12 amino acids. This CDR3 reads CASSLSNGELFF. As DNA, the CDR3 is TGTGCCAGCAGCTTGTCGAACGGGGAGCTGTTTTTT.

A remark on this clone: The sample has other DNA sequences that encode this CDR3 too. The chain combines TRBV2 with TRBJ2-5; D possibly matches TRBD1 or TRBD2 (5 bases each). Germline V gene data show CDR1 as SNHLY and CDR2 as FYNNEI. The CDR3 length is 14 residues. The ends were cut back, 6 bases at V and 2 bases at J, with 13 bases in the middle. This chain's CDR3 is CASRTGTAQETQYF. Written as DNA, the CDR3 is TGTGCCAGCAGAACCGGGACGGCACAAGAGACCCAGTACTTC.